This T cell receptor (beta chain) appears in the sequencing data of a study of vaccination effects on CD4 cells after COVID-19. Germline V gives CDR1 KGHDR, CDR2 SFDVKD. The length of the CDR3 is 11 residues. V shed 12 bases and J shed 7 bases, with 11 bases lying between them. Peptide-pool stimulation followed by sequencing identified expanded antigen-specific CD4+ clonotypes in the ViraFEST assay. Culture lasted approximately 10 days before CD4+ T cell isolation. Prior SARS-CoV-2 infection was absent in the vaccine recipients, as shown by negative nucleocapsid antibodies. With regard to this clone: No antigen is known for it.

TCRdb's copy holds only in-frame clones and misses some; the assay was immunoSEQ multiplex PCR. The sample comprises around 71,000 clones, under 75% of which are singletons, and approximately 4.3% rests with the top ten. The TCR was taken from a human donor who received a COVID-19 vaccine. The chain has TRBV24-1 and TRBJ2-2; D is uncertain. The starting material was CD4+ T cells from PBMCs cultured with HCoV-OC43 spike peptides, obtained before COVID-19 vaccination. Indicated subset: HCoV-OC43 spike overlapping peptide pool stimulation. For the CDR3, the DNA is TGTGCCTCCCAAGGGTTCGGGGAGCTGTTTTTT. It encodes CASQGFGELFF.